A single sample is the source of the 24 T cell receptor beta chains below, sequenced in a study of CD8+ T cells in alopecia areata. Stated treatment: oral pan-JAK inhibitor, 5-10 mg twice daily. Reverse transcribed after extraction, RNA yielded cDNA as the sequencing template. Profiling relied on immunoSEQ multiplex PCR, and the TCRdb table lists in-frame clones only, not all of them. The sample lists over 70,000 clones, 60% to 70% occurring once. The starting material was CD8+ T cells sorted from blood, obtained at week 24, from a patient treated with tofacitinib. These receptors originate from a human donor with alopecia areata.

V usage is TRBV6-5 and J usage is TRBJ1-2; TRBD1 might be the D (5 bases). With 2 bases removed from V and 2 bases from J, the gap between germline ends came to 6 bases. The CDR3 runs to 13 residues. In germline, CDR1 is MNHEY, CDR2 SVGAGI. The CDR3 region has the DNA TGTGCCAGCAGTTACCCAGGGAACTATGGCTACACCTTC. Translation: CASSYPGNYGYTF.

This clone was seen a handful of times. The V call is TRBV28, the J call TRBJ2-7; D may be TRBD1 (6 bases). Germline V CDR1 and CDR2: MDHEN, SYDVKM. Trimming took off 2 bases at V and 2 bases at J, with 13 bases between the two ends. The CDR3 covers 15 residues. The DNA for the CDR3 is TGTGCCAGCAGTTTAGTGTGTGAGGGGGCCTACGAGCAGTACTTC. Translation gives CASSLVCEGAYEQYF.

A single count supports this clone. The chain has TRBV9 and TRBJ1-5; maybe TRBD1 (6 bases). The CDR3 covers 15 residues. Trimming took 4 bases from V and 3 from J, leaving 14 bases between them. Germline CDR1 SGDLS, CDR2 YYNGEE. CDR3 in DNA: TGTGCCAGCAGCCTAGGGGGGGCCATCAATCAGCCCCAGCATTTT. This translates into CASSLGGAINQPQHF. Filled out from reference TRBV9 and TRBJ1-5, the complete variable domain reads DSGVTQTPKHLITATGQRVTLRCSPRSGDLSVYWYQQSLDQGLQFLIQYYNGEERAKGNILERFSAQQFPDLHSELNLSSLELGDSALYFCASSLGGAINQPQHFGDGTRLSIL.

This clone was observed a handful of times. V gene TRBV5-4 combines with J gene TRBJ1-1, with 7 bases aligning to TRBD1. Germline-derived CDR1 and CDR2 are SGHNT and YYREEE (reference sequence). The junction had 9 bases not matched to a gene; V was cut back by 4 bases and J by 6 bases. This CDR3 has 14 amino acids. This CDR3 is CASSTTQGPPEAFF. The DNA of the CDR3 is TGTGCCAGCAGCACCACACAGGGGCCGCCTGAAGCTTTCTTT.

The CDR3 DNA sequence: TGTGCCAGCAGCCAAGTCAGCCTCCTGGGGGGGGCGCAGATAGATACGCAGTATTTT. This sequence encodes CASSQVSLLGGAQIDTQYF. The rearrangement uses TRBV4-2 and TRBJ2-3; possible D gene TRBD2, 7 bases. The CDR3 consists of 19 residues. V shed 1 base and J shed 5 bases, with 25 bases lying between them. Germline CDR1 is LGHNA and CDR2 is YNFKEQ.

This clone has just a few counts. The chain joins TRBV25-1 to TRBJ2-5; D gene ambiguous. Germline V CDR1 and CDR2: MGHDK, SYGVNS. Trimming pared 4 bases from V and 1 base from J, leaving 7 bases between. This CDR3 has 13 residues. CDR3 amino acids: CASSVQSQETQYF. CDR3 sequence (DNA): TGTGCCAGCAGTGTACAGTCCCAAGAGACCCAGTACTTC.

For the CDR3, the DNA is TGCGCCAGCAGCCAAGTGGCGGGCCAAGAGACCCAGTACTTC. As protein: CASSQVAGQETQYF. The chain employs TRBV4-1 and TRBJ2-5, with D tentatively TRBD2 (5 bases). Between the trimmed V and J ends, which lost 1 base and 1 base, there was a span of 7 bases. The CDR3 consists of 14 residues. Looked up from germline, CDR1 is MGHRA and CDR2 is YSYEKL.

The chain links TRBV5-1 to TRBJ2-2, with TRBD1 as a possible D gene (7 bases). Trimming took off 4 bases at V and 1 base at J, with 14 bases between the two ends. Germline CDR1 SGHRS, CDR2 YFSETQ. The CDR3 is 16 amino acids. The CDR3 here is CASSGGTAENTGELFF. Here the CDR3 DNA reads TGCGCCAGCAGCGGGGGGACAGCTGAGAACACCGGGGAGCTGTTTTTT.

The gene calls are TRBV27 and TRBJ2-5; D remains unclear. CDR3 length equals 13 residues. Per the germline V gene, CDR1 is MNHEY and CDR2 is SMNVEV (reference sequence). V was pared by 6 bases and J by 3 bases, with 11 bases between. CDR3 residues: CASSWGLKETQYF. Here the CDR3 DNA reads TGTGCCAGCAGCTGGGGTCTCAAAGAGACCCAGTACTTC.

The gene calls are TRBV4-1 and TRBJ1-1; 10 bases are shared with TRBD1. Unmatched junction bases numbered 7, after V lost 0 bases and J lost 0 bases. The length of the CDR3 is 18 residues. Germline CDR1 is MGHRA and CDR2 is YSYEKL. The CDR3 nucleotides are TGCGCCAGCAGCCAAGATCCAGACAGGGGGCGTATGAACACTGAAGCTTTCTTT. Its translation is CASSQDPDRGRMNTEAFF.

CDR3 sequence (DNA): TGTGCCATCGCCTTCACAGGGACTAGCTTTGAGCAGTTCTTC. This sequence encodes CAIAFTGTSFEQFF. The chain is built from TRBV10-3 and TRBJ2-1, with TRBD2 matching over 9 bases. The CDR3 length is 14 residues. Germline CDR1 ENHRY, CDR2 SYGVKD. The J segment lost 9 bases and the V segment lost 8 bases, leaving 11 bases of the junction unmatched.

This chain joins TRBV5-1 and TRBJ1-1; D is undetermined. CDR1 and CDR2 (germline): SGHRS, YFSETQ. This CDR3 has 11 amino acids. The V end lost 2 bases, the J end lost 2 bases, and 1 base lay between the germline ends. CDR3: CASSFNTEAFF. CDR3 DNA: TGCGCCAGCAGCTTTAACACTGAAGCTTTCTTT.

V usage is TRBV7-9 and J usage is TRBJ2-7; 8 bases match TRBD2. Germline V gene sequence: CDR1 SEHNR, CDR2 FQNEAQ (reference sequence). CDR3 length equals 16 residues. Trimming removed 5 bases from V and 0 bases from J; junction bases left unmatched: 9. CDR3 loop: CASSTLSGKSSYEQYF. Written as DNA, the CDR3 is TGTGCCAGCAGCACCCTTAGCGGGAAGAGCTCCTACGAGCAGTACTTC.

This rearrangement joins TRBV6-5 to TRBJ2-1; a weak D match, TRBD1 (6 bases). This CDR3 has 13 residues. With 5 bases removed from V and 10 bases from J, the gap between germline ends came to 15 bases. Per the germline V gene, CDR1 is MNHEY and CDR2 is SVGAGI. This CDR3 is CASSNGTLLEQFF. The CDR3 nucleotides are TGTGCCAGCAGTAACGGGACACTTTTGGAGCAGTTCTTC.

This clone was seen more than once but under ten times. This sample also contains other DNA sequences that code for the same CDR3. CDR3 nucleotide sequence: TGCGCCAGCAGCCAGCAGGGTCAGGAGACCCAGTACTTC. As protein: CASSQQGQETQYF. This chain connects TRBV4-1 to TRBJ2-5, with a possible D match to TRBD1 (5 bases). V was shortened by 3 bases and J by 5 bases, with 10 bases between the two germline ends. The germline V gene has CDR1 MGHRA and CDR2 YSYEKL. The CDR3 runs 13 residues.

The V gene is TRBV19, the J gene TRBJ2-1, with TRBD2 as a possible D gene (6 bases). CDR3 length equals 15 residues. Germline CDR1 LNHDA, CDR2 SQIVND (reference sequence). Trimming removed 6 bases from V and 7 bases from J, with 19 bases in between. As DNA, the CDR3 is TGTGCCAGTAGGATGAGTGGGACTGCTTCAAATGAGCAGTTCTTC. Its protein is CASRMSGTASNEQFF.

The chain recombines TRBV28 with TRBJ2-3, with D hard to call. V shed 2 bases and J shed 4 bases, with 13 bases lying between them. Germline lookup yields CDR1 MDHEN and CDR2 SYDVKM. The CDR3 is made up of 15 amino acids. CDR3 loop: CASSLTLKWADTQYF. The CDR3 coding sequence is TGTGCCAGCAGTTTAACCCTTAAATGGGCAGATACGCAGTATTTT.

The rearrangement joins TRBV27 to TRBJ1-2; no reliable D call. CDR3 length: 14 residues. From germline, CDR1 is MNHEY and CDR2 SMNVEV (reference sequence). V was clipped by 3 bases and J by 2 bases, with 10 bases between them. The CDR3 spells CASSFKQRNYGYTF. DNA of the CDR3: TGTGCCAGCAGTTTCAAACAGAGAAACTATGGCTACACCTTC.

This rearrangement joins TRBV5-5 to TRBJ1-1; D is unresolved. Trimming took off 0 bases at V and 2 bases at J, with 5 bases between the two ends. The CDR3 runs 13 residues. The germline gives CDR1 SGHKS, CDR2 YYEKEE (reference sequence). CDR3 protein: CASSLAGNTEAFF. DNA for the CDR3: TGTGCCAGCAGCTTGGCCGGCAACACTGAAGCTTTCTTT.

The chain carries TRBV29-1 and TRBJ1-2; tentative D call: TRBD1 (5 bases). This CDR3 has 15 amino acids. Germline assignment: CDR1 SQVTM and CDR2 ANQGSEA. With 4 bases removed from V and 2 bases from J, the gap between germline ends came to 17 bases. The CDR3 is CSVVSSGPPNYGYTF. CDR3 bases: TGCAGCGTTGTTTCATCGGGGCCACCGAACTATGGCTACACCTTC.

The rearrangement links TRBV29-1 to TRBJ2-1; a weak D match, TRBD2 (6 bases). The CDR3 has 14 amino acids. Trimming took off 7 bases at V and 0 bases at J, with 13 bases between the two ends. Germline values: CDR1 SQVTM, CDR2 ANQGSEA. The CDR3 is CSAVAVSSYNEQFF. The CDR3 DNA reads TGCAGCGCCGTAGCGGTTAGCTCCTACAATGAGCAGTTCTTC.

This clone has only one observation. The chain combines TRBV5-8 with TRBJ1-2, with D possibly matching TRBD1 (6 bases). Germline V CDR1 and CDR2: SGHTS, YDEGEE. Trimming removed 2 bases from V and 14 bases from J, with 13 bases in between. The CDR3 loop spans 11 amino acids. The CDR3 here is CASSFVLRGTF. Written as DNA, the CDR3 is TGTGCCAGCAGCTTCGTACTCAGGGGAACCTTC.

The rearrangement uses TRBV19 and TRBJ2-1; 13 nucleotides line up with TRBD2. CDR1 and CDR2 from the germline V gene are LNHDA and SQIVND (reference sequence). CDR3 size: 15 residues. The V gene end was trimmed by 9 bases and the J gene end by 4 bases; junction bases not matched to a gene: 6. CDR3 sequence reads: CASRLAGGGYNEQFF. The CDR3 nucleotides read TGTGCCAGCAGACTAGCGGGAGGCGGGTACAATGAGCAGTTCTTC.

The chain is built from TRBV4-1 and TRBJ2-3; either TRBD1 or TRBD2 may supply D (5 bases each). The germline V gene has CDR1 MGHRA and CDR2 YSYEKL. The V end lost 2 bases, the J end lost 0 bases, and 9 bases lay between the germline ends. CDR3 length: 15 amino acids. This chain's CDR3 is CASSQPGDSTDTQYF. The CDR3 DNA is TGCGCCAGCAGCCAACCCGGGGACAGCACAGATACGCAGTATTTT.